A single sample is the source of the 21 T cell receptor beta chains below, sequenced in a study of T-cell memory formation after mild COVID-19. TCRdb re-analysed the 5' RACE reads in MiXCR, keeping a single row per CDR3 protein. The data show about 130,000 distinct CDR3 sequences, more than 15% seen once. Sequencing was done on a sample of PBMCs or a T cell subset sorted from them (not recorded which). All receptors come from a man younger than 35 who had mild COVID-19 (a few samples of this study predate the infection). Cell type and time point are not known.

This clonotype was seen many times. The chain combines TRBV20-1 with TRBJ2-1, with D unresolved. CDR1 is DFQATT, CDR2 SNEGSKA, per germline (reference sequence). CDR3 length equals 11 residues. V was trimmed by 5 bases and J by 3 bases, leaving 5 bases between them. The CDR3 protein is CSARSYNEQFF. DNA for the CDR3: TGCAGTGCTCGAAGCTACAATGAGCAGTTCTTC.

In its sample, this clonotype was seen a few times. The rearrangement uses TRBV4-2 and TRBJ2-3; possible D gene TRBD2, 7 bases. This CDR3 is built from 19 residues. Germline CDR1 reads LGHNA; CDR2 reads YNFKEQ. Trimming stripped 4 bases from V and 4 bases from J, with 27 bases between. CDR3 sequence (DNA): TGTGCCAGCAGCCTTCAATCGGTTTTGGGGGGGGCATCAGCAGATACGCAGTATTTT. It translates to CASSLQSVLGGASADTQYF.

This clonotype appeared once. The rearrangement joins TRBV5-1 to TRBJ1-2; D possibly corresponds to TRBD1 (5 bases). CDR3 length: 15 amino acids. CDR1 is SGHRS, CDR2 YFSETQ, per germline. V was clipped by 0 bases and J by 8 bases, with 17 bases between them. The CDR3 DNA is TGCGCCAGCAGCTTGGACGTGCAGGGAGCGCGGGGCTACACCTTC. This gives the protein CASSLDVQGARGYTF.

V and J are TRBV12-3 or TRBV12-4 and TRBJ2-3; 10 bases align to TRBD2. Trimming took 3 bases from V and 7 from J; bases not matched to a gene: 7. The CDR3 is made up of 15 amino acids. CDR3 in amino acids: CASSFQRGGHNTQYF. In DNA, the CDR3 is TGTGCCAGCAGTTTTCAGCGGGGGGGACACAATACGCAGTATTTT.

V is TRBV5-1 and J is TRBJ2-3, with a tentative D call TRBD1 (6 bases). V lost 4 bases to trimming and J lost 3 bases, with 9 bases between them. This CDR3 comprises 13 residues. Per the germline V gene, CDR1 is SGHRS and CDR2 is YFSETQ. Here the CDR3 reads CASSQQGTDTQYF. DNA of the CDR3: TGCGCCAGCAGCCAGCAGGGGACAGATACGCAGTATTTT. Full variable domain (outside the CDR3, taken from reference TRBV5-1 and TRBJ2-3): KAGVTQTPRYLIKTRGQQVTLSCSPISGHRSVSWYQQTPGQGLQFLFEYFSETQRNKGNFPGRFSGRQFSNSRSEMNVSTLELGDSALYLCASSQQGTDTQYFGPGTRLTVL.

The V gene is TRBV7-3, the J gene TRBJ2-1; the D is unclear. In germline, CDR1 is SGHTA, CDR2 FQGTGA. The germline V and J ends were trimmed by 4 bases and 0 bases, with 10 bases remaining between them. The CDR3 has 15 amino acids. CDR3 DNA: TGTGCCAGCAGCTCATCGTTAGGCTCCTACAATGAGCAGTTCTTC. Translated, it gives CASSSSLGSYNEQFF.

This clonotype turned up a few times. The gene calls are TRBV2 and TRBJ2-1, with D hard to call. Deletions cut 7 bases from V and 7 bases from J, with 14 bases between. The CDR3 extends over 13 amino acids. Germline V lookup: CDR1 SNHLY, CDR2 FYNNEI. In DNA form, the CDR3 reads TGTGCCAGCACCCCCGGACCCGGGAATGAGCAGTTCTTC. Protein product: CASTPGPGNEQFF.

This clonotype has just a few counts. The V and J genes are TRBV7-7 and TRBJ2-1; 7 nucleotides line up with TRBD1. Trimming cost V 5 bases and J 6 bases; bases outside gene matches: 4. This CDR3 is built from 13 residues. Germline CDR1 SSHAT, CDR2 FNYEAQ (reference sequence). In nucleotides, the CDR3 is TGTGCCAGCAGCCCGGGACAGCTCAATGAGCAGTTCTTC. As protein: CASSPGQLNEQFF.

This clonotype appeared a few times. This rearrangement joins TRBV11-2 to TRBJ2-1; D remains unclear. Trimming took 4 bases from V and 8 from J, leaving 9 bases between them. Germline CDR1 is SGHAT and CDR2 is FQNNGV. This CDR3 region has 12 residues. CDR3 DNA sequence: TGTGCCAGCAGCTCCAACGGGTATGAGCAGTTCTTC. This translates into CASSSNGYEQFF.

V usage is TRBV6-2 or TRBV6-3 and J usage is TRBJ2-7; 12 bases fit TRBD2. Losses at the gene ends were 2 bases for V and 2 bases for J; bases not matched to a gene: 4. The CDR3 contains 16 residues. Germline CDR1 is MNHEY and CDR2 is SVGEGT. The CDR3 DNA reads TGTGCCAGCAGTTACGCGACTAGCGGGGGCCCCTACGAGCAGTACGTC. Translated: CASSYATSGGPYEQYV.

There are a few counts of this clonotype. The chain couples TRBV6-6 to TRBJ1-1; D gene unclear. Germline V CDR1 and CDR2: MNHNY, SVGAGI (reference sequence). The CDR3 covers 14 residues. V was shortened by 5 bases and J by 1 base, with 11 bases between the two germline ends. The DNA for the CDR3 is TGTGCCAGCAGTGCCCCATCTTCGAACACTGAAGCTTTCTTT. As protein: CASSAPSSNTEAFF.

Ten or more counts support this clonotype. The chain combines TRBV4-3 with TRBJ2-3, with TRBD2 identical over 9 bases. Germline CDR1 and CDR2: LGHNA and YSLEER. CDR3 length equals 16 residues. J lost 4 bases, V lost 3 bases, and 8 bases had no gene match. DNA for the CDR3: TGCGCCAGCAGCCAGTATAGCGGGGGCGGGCCAGATACGCAGTATTTT. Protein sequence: CASSQYSGGGPDTQYF.

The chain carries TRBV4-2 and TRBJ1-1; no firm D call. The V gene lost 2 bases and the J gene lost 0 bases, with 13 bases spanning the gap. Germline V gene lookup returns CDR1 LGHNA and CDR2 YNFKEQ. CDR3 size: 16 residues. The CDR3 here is CASSQSHGRLNTEAFF. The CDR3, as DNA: TGTGCCAGCAGCCAATCACACGGACGGTTGAACACTGAAGCTTTCTTT.

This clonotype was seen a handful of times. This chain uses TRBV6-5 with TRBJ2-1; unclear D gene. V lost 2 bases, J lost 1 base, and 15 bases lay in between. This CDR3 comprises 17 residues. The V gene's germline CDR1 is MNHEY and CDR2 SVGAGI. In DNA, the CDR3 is TGTGCCAGCAGTTACCGCAGGCGTTTCATATCCTACAATGAGCAGTTCTTC. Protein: CASSYRRRFISYNEQFF.

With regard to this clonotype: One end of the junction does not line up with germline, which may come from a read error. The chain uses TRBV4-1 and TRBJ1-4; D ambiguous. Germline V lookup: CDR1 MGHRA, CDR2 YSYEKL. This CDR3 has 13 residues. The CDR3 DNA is TGCGCCAGCAGACGGGGTCGTAATGAAAAACTGATTTTT. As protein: CASRRGRNEKLIF.

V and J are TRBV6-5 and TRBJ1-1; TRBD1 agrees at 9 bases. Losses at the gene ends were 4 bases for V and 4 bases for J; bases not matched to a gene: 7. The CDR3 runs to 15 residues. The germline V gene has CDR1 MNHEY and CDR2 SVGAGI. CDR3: CASSFDRGSATEAFF. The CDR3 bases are TGTGCCAGCAGTTTCGACAGGGGGAGTGCCACTGAAGCTTTCTTT.

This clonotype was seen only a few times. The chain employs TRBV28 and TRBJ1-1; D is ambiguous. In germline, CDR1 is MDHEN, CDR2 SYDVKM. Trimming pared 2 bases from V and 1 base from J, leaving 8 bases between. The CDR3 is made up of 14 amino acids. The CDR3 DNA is TGTGCCAGCAGTTTAAGGTGGAGGAACACTGAAGCTTTCTTT. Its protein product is CASSLRWRNTEAFF.

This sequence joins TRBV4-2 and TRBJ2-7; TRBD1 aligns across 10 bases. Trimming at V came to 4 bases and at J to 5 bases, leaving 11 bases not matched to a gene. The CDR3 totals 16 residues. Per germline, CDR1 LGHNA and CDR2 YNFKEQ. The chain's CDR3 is CASSRGRRQGAHEQYV. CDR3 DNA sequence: TGTGCCAGCAGCCGTGGAAGGAGACAGGGGGCACACGAGCAGTACGTC.

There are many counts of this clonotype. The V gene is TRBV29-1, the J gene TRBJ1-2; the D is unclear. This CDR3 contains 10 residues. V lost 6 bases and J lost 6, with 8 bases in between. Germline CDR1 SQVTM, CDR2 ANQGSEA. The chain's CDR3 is CSVDRHGYTF. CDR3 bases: TGCAGCGTCGACCGGCATGGCTACACCTTC.

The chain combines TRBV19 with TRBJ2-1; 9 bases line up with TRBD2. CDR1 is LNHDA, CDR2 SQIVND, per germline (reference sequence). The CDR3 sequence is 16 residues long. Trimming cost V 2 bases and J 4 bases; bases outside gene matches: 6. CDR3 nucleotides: TGTGCCAGTAGTATACAGGCACTAGCGGGTTACAATGAGCAGTTCTTC. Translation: CASSIQALAGYNEQFF.

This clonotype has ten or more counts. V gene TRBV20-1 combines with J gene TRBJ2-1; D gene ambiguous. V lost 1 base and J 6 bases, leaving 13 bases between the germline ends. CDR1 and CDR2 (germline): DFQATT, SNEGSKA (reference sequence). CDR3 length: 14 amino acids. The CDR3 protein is CSARVAPTANEQFF. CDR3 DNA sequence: TGCAGTGCTAGAGTAGCACCTACCGCCAATGAGCAGTTCTTC.